These T cell receptor beta chains were read from a single sample in a study of regulatory T cells in long-lasting Graves disease. MiXCR was run by TCRdb on the multiplex PCR reads, yielding one entry per CDR3 protein. The profile shows about 660,000 distinct CDR3 sequences, around 30% of them singletons. Material: peripheral blood mononuclear cells (PBMCs), obtained when the disease was refractory, from a patient treated with antithyroid drugs. All receptors derive from a female donor with Graves disease. The CDR3 runs from the conserved cysteine through the conserved F or W. Fields, in order: V gene, clone size, D gene, J gene, CDR3 DNA, CDR3 protein. A D gene is named only where the DNA matches it firmly. Clone size is stated in some rows and not others, as once, few, many or a class when expanded.

TRBV20-1	.	TRBD2	TRBJ2-7	TGCAGTGCCCGGGTCCTAGCGGGAGGGGCCTACGAGCAGTACTTC	CSARVLAGGAYEQYF
TRBV20-1	few	.	TRBJ2-7	TGCAGTGCTTCCCCCGGACAGATGCAGTACTTC	CSASPGQMQYF
TRBV27	.	.	TRBJ1-2	TGTGCCAGCAGTTTCCGCGGGGACATGGATGGCTACACCTTC	CASSFRGDMDGYTF
TRBV20-1	.	TRBD1	TRBJ1-1	TGCAGTGCTAGAGGTCGTCGGGACAGACTAACTGAAGCTTTCTTT	CSARGRRDRLTEAFF
TRBV29-1	.	.	TRBJ2-5	TGCAGCGTTGTTGCCAGCCAAGAGACCCAGTACTTC	CSVVASQETQYF
TRBV11-3	few	.	TRBJ1-2	TGTGCCAGCAGCTTCGGAGAGGGCGGTGAGTTTTATGGCTACACCTTC	CASSFGEGGEFYGYTF
TRBV7-9	.	.	TRBJ1-2	TGTGCCAGCAGCAAAATTTCAGGGAGTAGAGATGGCTACACCTTC	CASSKISGSRDGYTF
TRBV28	many	.	TRBJ1-3	TGTGCCAGCAGCCCAAAGAACACCATATATTTT	CASSPKNTIYF
TRBV6-1	.	TRBD1	TRBJ2-4	TGTGCCAGCAGTAGGGACAGGGGATTCATTCAGTACTTC	CASSRDRGFIQYF
TRBV11-2	.	TRBD1	TRBJ2-7	TGTGCCAGCAGCTCCTGGCCGGGACAGGGTCGCCACGAGCAGTACTTC	CASSSWPGQGRHEQYF
TRBV29-1	few	.	TRBJ1-2	TGCAGCGTTGGAGTAGGAGGAGGGGACTATGGCTACACCTTC	CSVGVGGGDYGYTF
TRBV12-3/TRBV12-4	.	TRBD2	TRBJ2-1	TGTGCCAGCAGTCCCGGGCCTAGCGGGACCTATGAGCAGTTCTTC	CASSPGPSGTYEQFF
TRBV20-1	.	TRBD2	TRBJ2-3	TGCAGTTCACGGCCTAGCGGGAGCACAGATACGCAGTATTTT	CSSRPSGSTDTQYF
TRBV3-1	.	TRBD1	TRBJ1-1	TGTGCCAGCAGCACGAGCCTTGGGACAGGGGGCGATGCTTTCTTT	CASSTSLGTGGDAFF
TRBV2	many	.	TRBJ1-5	TGTGCCAGCAACCAGAACAGAGTTTGGAATCAGCCCCAGCATTTT	CASNQNRVWNQPQHF
TRBV5-1	.	.	TRBJ1-1	TGCGCCAGCAGACGGAGGGGGGGGAACACTGAAGCTTTCTTT	CASRRRGGNTEAFF
TRBV5-1	few	TRBD1	TRBJ1-2	TGCGCCAGCAGGATTGAGGGGACAGGAGGAAACTATGGCTACACCTTC	CASRIEGTGGNYGYTF
TRBV5-1	.	.	TRBJ1-5	TGCGCCAGCAGCTTGGGGGGGGGCAAACAGCCCCAGCATTTT	CASSLGGGKQPQHF
TRBV9	.	.	TRBJ1-1	TGTGCCAGCAGCGTAGGAACGGCGGGGAACACTGAAGCTTTCTTT	CASSVGTAGNTEAFF
TRBV5-1	.	.	TRBJ1-1	TGCGCCAGCAGCTTGTATCCAGAGAACACTGAAGCTTTCTTT	CASSLYPENTEAFF
TRBV2	few	.	TRBJ1-6	TGTGCCAGCAGAATAGTGGAGGAGGCGGAGTCCTATAATTCACCCCTCCACTTT	CASRIVEEAESYNSPLHF
TRBV19	.	.	TRBJ1-1	TGTGCCAGTAAAGTCGGGGGCCAAATGAACACTGAAGCTTTCTTT	CASKVGGQMNTEAFF
TRBV28	.	.	TRBJ1-6	TGTGCCAGCAGTTCCTCAAGCTCCTATAATTCACCCCTCCACTTT	CASSSSSSYNSPLHF
TRBV5-1	few	.	TRBJ1-2	TGCGCCAGCAGCTACGACAGCTATGGCTACACCTTC	CASSYDSYGYTF
TRBV6-1	many	.	TRBJ1-1	TGTGCCAGCAGTCTCCGGAGGGAGAACACTGAAGCTTTCTTT	CASSLRRENTEAFF
TRBV6-2/TRBV6-3	many	TRBD1	TRBJ1-4	TGTGCCAGCACCCCACAGGACAGGGATGAAAAACTGTTTTTT	CASTPQDRDEKLFF
TRBV15	few	.	TRBJ1-6	TGTGCCACCAGCAGTAAAACTATTTATAATTCACCCCTCCACTTT	CATSSKTIYNSPLHF
TRBV9	few	.	TRBJ1-1	TGTGCCAGCAGCGTACCCTCCGACAGTAGGACTGAAGCTTTCTTT	CASSVPSDSRTEAFF
TRBV11-2	.	.	TRBJ2-7	TGTGCCAGCAGCCAGCGCCAGAGACGCAACGAGCAGTACTTC	CASSQRQRRNEQYF
TRBV5-1	many	.	TRBJ1-3	TGCGCCAGCAGCTATACAGGGTCGGTCGGAAACACCATATATTTT	CASSYTGSVGNTIYF
TRBV20-1	.	.	TRBJ1-1	TGCAGTGCTAGAGACCCAGGGTCGAGGAACACTGAAGCTTTCTTT	CSARDPGSRNTEAFF
TRBV24-1	.	TRBD2	TRBJ2-7	TGTGCCACCAGTGATTGTCTAGCGGGAGGTGCATACGAGCAGTACTTC	CATSDCLAGGAYEQYF
TRBV19	.	.	TRBJ1-3	TGTGCCAGTAGTACGACAGGTCCGAGAGGAAACACCATATATTTT	CASSTTGPRGNTIYF
TRBV7-9	.	TRBD1	TRBJ2-7	TGTGCCAGCAGCGTCACAGGGGGCGTAACCTACGAGCAGTACTTC	CASSVTGGVTYEQYF
TRBV20-1	.	.	TRBJ1-5	TGCAGTGCGCGGGACAATCACCAGCCCCAGCATTTT	CSARDNHQPQHF